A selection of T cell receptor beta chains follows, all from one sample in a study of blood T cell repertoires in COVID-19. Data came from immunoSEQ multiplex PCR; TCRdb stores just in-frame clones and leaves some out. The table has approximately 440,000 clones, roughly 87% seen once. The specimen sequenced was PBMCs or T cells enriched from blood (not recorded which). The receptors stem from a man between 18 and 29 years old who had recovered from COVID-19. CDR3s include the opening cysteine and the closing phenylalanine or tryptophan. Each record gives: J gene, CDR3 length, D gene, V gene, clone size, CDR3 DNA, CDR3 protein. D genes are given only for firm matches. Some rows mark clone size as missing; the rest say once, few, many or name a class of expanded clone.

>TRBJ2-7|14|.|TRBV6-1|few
TGTGCCAGCAGTGACGGGACGGAGGGCCACGAGCAGTACTTC
CASSDGTEGHEQYF
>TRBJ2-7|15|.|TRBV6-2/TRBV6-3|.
TGTGCCAGCAGTTACATGGGGGCCGGCTCCTACGAGCAGTACTTC
CASSYMGAGSYEQYF
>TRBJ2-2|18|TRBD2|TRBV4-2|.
TGTGCCAGCAGCCAAGACCGACTAGCGGGAGGGAGGGCCGGGGAGCTGTTTTTT
CASSQDRLAGGRAGELFF
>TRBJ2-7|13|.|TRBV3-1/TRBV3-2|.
TGTGCCAGCGCCCTCAGTGTTGCCTACGAGCAGTACTTC
CASALSVAYEQYF
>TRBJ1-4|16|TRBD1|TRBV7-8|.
TGTGCCAGCAGCTTAGCCGGGACAGGAAATAATGAAAAACTGTTTTTT
CASSLAGTGNNEKLFF
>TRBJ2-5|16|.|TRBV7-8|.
TGTGCCAGCACCAGCTTAGGGGTCCCTTCTCAAGAGACCCAGTACTTC
CASTSLGVPSQETQYF
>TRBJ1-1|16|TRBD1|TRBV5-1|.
TGCGCCAGCAGCGCATACTCCGGGACAGGGGGCACTGAAGCTTTCTTT
CASSAYSGTGGTEAFF
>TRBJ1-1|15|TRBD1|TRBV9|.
TGTGCCAGCAGCGTAACAGGACAGGGGGACACTGAAGCTTTCTTT
CASSVTGQGDTEAFF
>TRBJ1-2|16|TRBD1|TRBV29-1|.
TGCAGCGTACCCGGGACAGGGGGTTACGCGGCTTTAGGCTACACCTTC
CSVPGTGGYAALGYTF
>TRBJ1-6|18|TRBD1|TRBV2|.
TGTGCCAGCAGTGAGAAGGGACAGTTGAGCTCCTATAATTCACCCCTCCACTTT
CASSEKGQLSSYNSPLHF
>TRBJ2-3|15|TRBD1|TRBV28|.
TGTGCCAGCAGTATGACAGGGGGCGTCACAGATACGCAGTATTTT
CASSMTGGVTDTQYF
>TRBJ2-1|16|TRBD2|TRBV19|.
TGTGCCAGTAGTAAGGCTAGACTAGCGGGAGAGCGTGAGCAGTTCTTC
CASSKARLAGEREQFF
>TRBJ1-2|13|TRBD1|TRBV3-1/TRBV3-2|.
TGTGCCAGCAGCCTCGGGACAGGGCTTGGCTACACCTTC
CASSLGTGLGYTF
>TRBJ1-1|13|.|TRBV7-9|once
TGTGCCAGCACCTGGCTCGAGGGCACTGAAGCTTTCTTT
CASTWLEGTEAFF
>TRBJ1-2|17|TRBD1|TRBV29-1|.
TGCAGCGTTGAAGATAGTAATTGGGGACAGGTCCCCTATGGCTACACCTTC
CSVEDSNWGQVPYGYTF
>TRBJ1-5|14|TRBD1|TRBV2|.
TGTGCCAGCACGGGGACAGGTTCTTACCAGCCCCAGCATTTT
CASTGTGSYQPQHF
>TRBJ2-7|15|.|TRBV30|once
TGTGCCTGGACCCTTTCCGGGGTCGTATCTGGCGAGCAGTACTTC
CAWTLSGVVSGEQYF
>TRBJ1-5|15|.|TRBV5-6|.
TGTGCCAGCAGCTTGGGAGGGTTGGGCAATCAGCCCCAGCATTTT
CASSLGGLGNQPQHF
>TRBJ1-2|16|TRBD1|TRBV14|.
TGTGCCAGCAGCCAGGAAACCGGGACAGGGCTCTATGGCTACACCTTC
CASSQETGTGLYGYTF
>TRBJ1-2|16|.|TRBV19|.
TGTGCCAGTAGTATAATGAGGTCGGCAGACCCGATTTACTACACCTTC
CASSIMRSADPIYYTF
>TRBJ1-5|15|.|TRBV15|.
TGTGCCACCAGCGGGGGTCCCAGGGGCGATGGTCCCCAGCATTTT
CATSGGPRGDGPQHF
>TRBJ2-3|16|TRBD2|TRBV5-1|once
TGCGCCAGCAGCCAGAACCTAGCGGGCAGCACAGATACGCAGTATTTT
CASSQNLAGSTDTQYF
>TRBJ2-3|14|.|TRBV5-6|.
TGTGCCAGCAGCTTCGGCGGTAGCACAGATACGCAGTATTTT
CASSFGGSTDTQYF
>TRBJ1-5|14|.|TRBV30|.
TGTGCCTGGGGCTCAGGGGTGCGCAATCAGCCCCAGCATTTT
CAWGSGVRNQPQHF
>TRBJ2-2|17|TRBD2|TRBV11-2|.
TGTGCCAGCAGCTTAGGTGCTAGCGGTTCCAACACCGGGGAGCTGTTTTTT
CASSLGASGSNTGELFF
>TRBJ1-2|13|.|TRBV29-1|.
TGCAGCGTCCCACGGACAGTGGGGTATGGCTACACCTTC
CSVPRTVGYGYTF
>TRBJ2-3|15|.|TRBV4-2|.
TGTGCCAGCAGCCAAGAAGGGGCTAGCACAGATACGCAGTATTTT
CASSQEGASTDTQYF
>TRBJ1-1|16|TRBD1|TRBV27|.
TGTGCCAGCAGTCCCCTCGACAGGGGTTCGCACACTGAAGCTTTCTTT
CASSPLDRGSHTEAFF
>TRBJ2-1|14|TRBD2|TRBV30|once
TGTGCCTGGAGCTTGGGTAATAGCGGGCGGTCTAAGTTCTTC
CAWSLGNSGRSKFF
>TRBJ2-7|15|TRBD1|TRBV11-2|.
TGTGCCAGCAGCTGGGACAGGGCTCTTTTGCGTGAGCAGTACTTC
CASSWDRALLREQYF
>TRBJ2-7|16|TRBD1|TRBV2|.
TGTGCCAGCAGTGAAGCCGGACAGGGTCTCTCCCACGAGCAGTACTTC
CASSEAGQGLSHEQYF